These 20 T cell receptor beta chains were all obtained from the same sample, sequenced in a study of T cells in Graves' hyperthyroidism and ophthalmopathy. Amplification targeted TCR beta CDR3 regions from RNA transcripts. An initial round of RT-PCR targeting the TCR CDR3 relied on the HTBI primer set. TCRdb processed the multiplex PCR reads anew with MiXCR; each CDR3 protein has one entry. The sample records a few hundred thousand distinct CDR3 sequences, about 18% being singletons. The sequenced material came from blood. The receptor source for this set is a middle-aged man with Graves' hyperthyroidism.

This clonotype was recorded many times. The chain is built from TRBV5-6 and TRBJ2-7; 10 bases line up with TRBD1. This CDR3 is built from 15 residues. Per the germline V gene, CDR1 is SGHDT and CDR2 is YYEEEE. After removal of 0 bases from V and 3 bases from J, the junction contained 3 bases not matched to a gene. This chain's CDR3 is CASSLVGQGYYEQYF. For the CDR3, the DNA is TGTGCCAGCAGCTTGGTGGGACAGGGGTACTACGAGCAGTACTTC. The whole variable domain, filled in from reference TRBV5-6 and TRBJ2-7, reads DAGVTQSPTHLIKTRGQQVTLRCSPKSGHDTVSWYQQALGQGPQFIFQYYEEEERQRGNFPDRFSGHQFPNYSSELNVNALLLGDSALYLCASSLVGQGYYEQYFGPGTRLTVT.

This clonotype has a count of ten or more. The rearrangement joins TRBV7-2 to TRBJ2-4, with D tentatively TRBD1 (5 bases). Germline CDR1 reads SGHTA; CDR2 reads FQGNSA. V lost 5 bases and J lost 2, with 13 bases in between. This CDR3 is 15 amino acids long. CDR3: CASSGVGAPKNIQYF. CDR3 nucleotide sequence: TGTGCCAGCAGCGGCGTAGGGGCGCCCAAAAACATTCAGTACTTC.

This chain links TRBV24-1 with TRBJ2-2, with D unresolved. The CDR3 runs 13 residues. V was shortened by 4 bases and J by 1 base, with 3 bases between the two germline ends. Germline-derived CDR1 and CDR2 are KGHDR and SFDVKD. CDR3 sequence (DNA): TGTGCCACCAGTGAATGGAACACCGGGGAGCTGTTTTTT. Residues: CATSEWNTGELFF.

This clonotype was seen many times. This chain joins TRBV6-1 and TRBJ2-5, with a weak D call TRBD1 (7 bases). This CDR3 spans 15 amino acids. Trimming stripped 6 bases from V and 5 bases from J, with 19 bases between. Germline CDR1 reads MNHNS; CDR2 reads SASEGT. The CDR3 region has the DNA TGTGCCAGCAGCTCCTCAGGGGGAGGTTGGGAGACCCAGTACTTC. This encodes CASSSSGGGWETQYF.

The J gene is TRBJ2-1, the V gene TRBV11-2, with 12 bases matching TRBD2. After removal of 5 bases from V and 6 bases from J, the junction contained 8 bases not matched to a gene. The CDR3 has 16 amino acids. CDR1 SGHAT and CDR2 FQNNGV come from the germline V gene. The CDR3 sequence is CASSPSSGGAGNEQFF. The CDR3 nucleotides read TGTGCCAGCAGCCCTTCTAGCGGGGGGGCCGGCAATGAGCAGTTCTTC.

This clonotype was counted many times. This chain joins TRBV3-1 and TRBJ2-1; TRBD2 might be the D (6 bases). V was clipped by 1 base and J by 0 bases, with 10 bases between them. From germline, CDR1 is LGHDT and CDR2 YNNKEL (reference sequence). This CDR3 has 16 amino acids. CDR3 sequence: CASSQVGGRSYNEQFF. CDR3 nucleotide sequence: TGTGCCAGCAGCCAAGTGGGGGGACGCTCCTACAATGAGCAGTTCTTC.

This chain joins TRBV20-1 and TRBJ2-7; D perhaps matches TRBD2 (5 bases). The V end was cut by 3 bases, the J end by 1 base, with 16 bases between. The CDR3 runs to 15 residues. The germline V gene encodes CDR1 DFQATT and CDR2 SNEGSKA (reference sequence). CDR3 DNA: TGCAGTGCTAGCGGGCCGCCCAGAGGGTCCTACGAGCAGTACTTC. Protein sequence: CSASGPPRGSYEQYF.

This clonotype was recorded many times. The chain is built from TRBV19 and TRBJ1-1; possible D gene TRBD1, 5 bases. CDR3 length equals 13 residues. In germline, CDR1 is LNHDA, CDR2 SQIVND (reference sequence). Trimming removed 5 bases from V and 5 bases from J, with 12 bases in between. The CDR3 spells CASSSAGWTEAFF. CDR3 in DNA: TGTGCCAGTAGTTCTGCAGGGTGGACTGAAGCTTTCTTT.

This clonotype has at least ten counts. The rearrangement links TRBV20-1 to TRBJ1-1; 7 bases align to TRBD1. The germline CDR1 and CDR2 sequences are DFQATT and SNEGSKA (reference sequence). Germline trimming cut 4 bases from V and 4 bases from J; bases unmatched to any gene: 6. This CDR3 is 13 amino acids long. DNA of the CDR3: TGCAGTGCTAAGACGACAGGGAGCACTGAAGCTTTCTTT. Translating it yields CSAKTTGSTEAFF.

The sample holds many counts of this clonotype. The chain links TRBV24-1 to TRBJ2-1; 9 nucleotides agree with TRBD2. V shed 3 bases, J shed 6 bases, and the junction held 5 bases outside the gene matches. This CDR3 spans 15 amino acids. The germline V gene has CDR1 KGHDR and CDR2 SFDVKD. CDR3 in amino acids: CATSDRSSGVNEQFF. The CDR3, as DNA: TGTGCCACCAGTGATAGGTCTAGCGGGGTCAATGAGCAGTTCTTC.

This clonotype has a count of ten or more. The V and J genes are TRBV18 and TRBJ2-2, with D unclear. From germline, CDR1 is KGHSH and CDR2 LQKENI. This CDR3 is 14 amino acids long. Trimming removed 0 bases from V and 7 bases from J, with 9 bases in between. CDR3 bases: TGTGCCAGCTCACCACCGGTTGTCGGCGGGGAGCTGTTTTTT. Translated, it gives CASSPPVVGGELFF.

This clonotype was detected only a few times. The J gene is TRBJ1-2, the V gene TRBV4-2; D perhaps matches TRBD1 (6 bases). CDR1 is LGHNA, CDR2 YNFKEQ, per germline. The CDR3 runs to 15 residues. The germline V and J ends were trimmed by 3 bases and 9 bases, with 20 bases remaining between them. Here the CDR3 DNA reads TGTGCCAGCAGCCACTCCTCTAGGGGGATCTTTAGCTACACCTTC. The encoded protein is CASSHSSRGIFSYTF.

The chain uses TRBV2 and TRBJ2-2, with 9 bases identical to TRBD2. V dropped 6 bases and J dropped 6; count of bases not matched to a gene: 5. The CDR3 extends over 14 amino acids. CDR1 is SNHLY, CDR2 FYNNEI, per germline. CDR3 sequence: CASRGLALPGELFF. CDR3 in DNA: TGTGCCAGCAGGGGACTAGCCTTACCCGGGGAGCTGTTTTTT.

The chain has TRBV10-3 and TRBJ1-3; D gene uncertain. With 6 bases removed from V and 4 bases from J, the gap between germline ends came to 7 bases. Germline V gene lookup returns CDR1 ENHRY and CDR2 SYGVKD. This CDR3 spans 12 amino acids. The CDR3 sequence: CAIRDTGNTIYF. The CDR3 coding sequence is TGTGCCATCAGAGATACAGGAAACACCATATATTTT.

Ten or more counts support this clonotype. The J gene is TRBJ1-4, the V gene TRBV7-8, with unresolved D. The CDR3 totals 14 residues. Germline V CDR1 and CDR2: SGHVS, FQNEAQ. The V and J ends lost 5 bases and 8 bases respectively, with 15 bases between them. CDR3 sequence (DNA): TGTGCCAGCAGCCACCGACGGCTTGGGGAAAAACTGTTTTTT. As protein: CASSHRRLGEKLFF.

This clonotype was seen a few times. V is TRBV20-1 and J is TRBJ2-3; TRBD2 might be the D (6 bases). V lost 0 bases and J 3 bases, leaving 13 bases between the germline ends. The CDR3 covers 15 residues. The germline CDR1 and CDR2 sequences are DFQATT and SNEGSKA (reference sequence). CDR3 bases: TGCAGTGCTAGAGATTACGGGGGAGTTACAGATACGCAGTATTTT. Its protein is CSARDYGGVTDTQYF.

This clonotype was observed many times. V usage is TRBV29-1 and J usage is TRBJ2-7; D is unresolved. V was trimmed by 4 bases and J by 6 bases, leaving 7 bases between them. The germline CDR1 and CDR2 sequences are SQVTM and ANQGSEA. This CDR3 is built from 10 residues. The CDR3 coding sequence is TGCAGCGTTGTTGGGGTCGAGCAGTACTTC. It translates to CSVVGVEQYF.

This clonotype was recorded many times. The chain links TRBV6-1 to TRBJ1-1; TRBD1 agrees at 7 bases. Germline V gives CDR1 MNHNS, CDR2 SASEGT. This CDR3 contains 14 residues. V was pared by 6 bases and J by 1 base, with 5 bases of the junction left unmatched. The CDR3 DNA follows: TGTGCCAGCAGGGGAGGACAGGCGAACACTGAAGCTTTCTTT. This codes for CASRGGQANTEAFF.

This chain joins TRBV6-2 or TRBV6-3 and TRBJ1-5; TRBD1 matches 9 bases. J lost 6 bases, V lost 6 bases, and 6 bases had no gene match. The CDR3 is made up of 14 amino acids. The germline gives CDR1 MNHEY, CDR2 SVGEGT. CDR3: CASSLHRGLQPQHF. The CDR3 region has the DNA TGTGCCAGCAGCCTCCACAGGGGGCTTCAGCCCCAGCATTTT.

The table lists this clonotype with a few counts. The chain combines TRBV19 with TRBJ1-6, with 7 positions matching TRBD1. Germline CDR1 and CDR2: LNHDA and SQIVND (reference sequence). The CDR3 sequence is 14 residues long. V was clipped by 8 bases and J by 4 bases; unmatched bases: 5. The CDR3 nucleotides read TGTGCCAGTGGTACAGGGGTTTATAATTCACCCCTCCACTTT. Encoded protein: CASGTGVYNSPLHF.